The subject of this entry is one T cell receptor beta chain. No antigen is known for it. Germline CDR1 MNHEY, CDR2 SMNVEV (reference sequence). Deletions cut 6 bases from V and 2 bases from J, with 13 bases between. The CDR3 loop spans 14 amino acids. The sample comes from a study of cytomegalovirus exposure and HLA in healthy donors. General study results and limits: Most of the TCR beta V segments (in an earlier analysis) were productive either about 87% or about 30% of the time. In vitro confirmation showed three CMV-associated chains to be CMV antigen specific. Follow-up analysis later connected one missense variant in DCLRE1C with trimming of TCR beta V- and J-genes. Presence/absence comparisons presumed near-even sequencing depth among donors.

Primers: 60 Vbeta forward and 13 Jbeta reverse. The method was immunoSEQ multiplex PCR; TCRdb's version includes in-frame clones alone and lacks a portion of them. Of roughly 110,000 clones listed, 70% to 80% were seen once; the top ten hold 3% to 4%. The sequenced sample consisted of PBMCs. The receptor was derived from a man in his sixties in good health and CMV-seronegative. The V and J genes are TRBV27 and TRBJ2-5; a possible D gene is TRBD1 (5 bases). The CDR3 is CASSPWGSQETQYF. In DNA form, the CDR3 reads TGTGCCAGCAGCCCCTGGGGCAGTCAAGAGACCCAGTACTTC.